This T cell receptor (beta chain) was retrieved from a study of immune cell composition in non-small cell lung cancer. TCRdb keeps only in-frame clones here, not all; method: immunoSEQ multiplex PCR. The sample yields 4,500 to 5,500 clones, less than 85% seen once. Notes on this clone: Its antigen remains unidentified.

V gave up 2 bases and J gave up 6 bases, with 17 bases separating them. The CDR3 extends over 15 amino acids. The V gene's germline CDR1 is GTSNPN and CDR2 SVGIG (reference sequence). Study-wide results and limits: Squamous carcinomas (75%) more often had tumour-associated clones >0.5% than adenocarcinomas (around 35%).

Sequencing was done on a sample of lung tumor tissue. The source of this sequence is a human donor with non-small cell lung cancer. This chain uses TRBV30 with TRBJ1-5; no definite D call. Here the CDR3 reads CAWSNRGYSGQPQHF. DNA for the CDR3: TGTGCCTGGAGTAACAGAGGGTATTCAGGTCAGCCCCAGCATTTT. The whole variable domain, filled in from reference TRBV30 and TRBJ1-5, reads SQTIHQWPATLVQPVGSPLSLECTVEGTSNPNLYWYRQAAGRGLQLLFYSVGIGQISSEVPQNLSASRPQDRQFILSSKKLLLSDSGFYLCAWSNRGYSGQPQHFGDGTRLSIL.